This is a list of T cell receptor beta chains from one sample in a study of T cells in Graves' hyperthyroidism and ophthalmopathy. TCRdb recomputed calls from the multiplex PCR reads with MiXCR, one row per CDR3 protein. The data contain roughly 300,000 distinct CDR3 sequences, 25% to 30% of them seen just once; the ten biggest clones take up 20% to 30%. The sequenced material came from blood. The source of these receptors is a man aged 35-49 years with Graves' hyperthyroidism that later progressed to Graves' ophthalmopathy. Each CDR3 is given with its conserved first and last residue.

CASSPQKQDGNQYF,TRBV18,TRBJ2-5
CASSLGQGEQETQYF,TRBV12-3/TRBV12-4,TRBJ2-5
CASSLQGGVYEQYF,TRBV6-5,TRBJ2-7
CASSLTQRTGWYEQYF,TRBV5-1,TRBJ2-7
CAISEQTGSTPSYEQYF,TRBV10-3,TRBJ2-7
CSASDRGDEQYF,TRBV20-1,TRBJ2-7
CASSVGGYTEAFF,TRBV9,TRBJ1-1
CASSLMPGRTYEQYF,TRBV7-8,TRBJ2-7
CASSGRGRNTYEQYF,TRBV2,TRBJ2-7
CASSLYTGTGELFF,TRBV6-2/TRBV6-3,TRBJ2-2
CASSYLPTGTYTGELFF,TRBV6-5,TRBJ2-2
CASRRQGTYYEQYF,TRBV28,TRBJ2-7
CASRQSVGVSYEQYF,TRBV7-8,TRBJ2-7
CASSPLYKDQPQHF,TRBV18,TRBJ1-5
CASSQGSTATYEQYF,TRBV4-1,TRBJ2-7
CASSPRGTRAGQPQHF,TRBV6-2/TRBV6-3,TRBJ1-5
CASSPTGAREGGYTF,TRBV7-9,TRBJ1-2
CAARTSGYEQYF,TRBV12-3/TRBV12-4,TRBJ2-7
CSARDSQGMSEAFF,TRBV20-1,TRBJ1-1
CSARETPWGTDEQYF,TRBV20-1,TRBJ2-7
CASSPYRGQSTEAFF,TRBV6-1,TRBJ1-1
CASSLNPNTEAFF,TRBV27,TRBJ1-1
CASSYEPGQVAYEQYF,TRBV6-5,TRBJ2-7
CASSQSSGANVLTF,TRBV6-5,TRBJ2-6
CASSKREGNTGELFF,TRBV6-1,TRBJ2-2